The source of this T cell receptor (beta chain) is a study of OX40 agonist ivuxolimab in advanced cancers. Study-level information: As their treatment, patients were administered ivuxolimab, an agonistic anti-OX40 (CD134) antibody.

Germline values: CDR1 KGHSH, CDR2 LQKENI. V dropped 1 base and J dropped 5 bases, with 12 bases sitting between them. The CDR3 has 15 amino acids. Assay: immunoSEQ multiplex PCR; the TCRdb copy retains only in-frame clones and omits some. The table includes about 80,000 clones, approximately 92% detected once. The sequences come from CD4+ or CD8+ T cells sorted from blood, collected in a trial of the OX40 agonist ivuxolimab. The V call is TRBV18, the J call TRBJ2-1, with a tentative D call TRBD1 (6 bases). The sequence derives from an adult with an advanced solid tumor such as melanoma, head and neck, liver or kidney cancer. The CDR3 DNA is TGTGCCAGCTCACCACGCGGACAGTTAAACAATGAGCAGTTCTTC. Residues: CASSPRGQLNNEQFF.